The source of this T cell receptor beta chain is a study of beta chain features in type 1 diabetes. Broader study findings: Shortening of TCRB CDR3s, moderate but significant, appeared in all four CD4+ subsets of Type 1 diabetes patients. In type 1 diabetes patients, VDJ junctions had fewer insertions; deletions at these junctions were more frequent.

The study reverse transcribed the entire isolated RNA, so it sequenced expressed TCRB transcripts. Sequencing used immunoSEQ multiplex PCR; TCRdb keeps in-frame clones, though not all of them. The repertoire has around 140,000 clones, 9% of them found once; the top ten carry around 0.75%. As for this clone: Its antigen is still unknown.

This CDR3 spans 16 amino acids. The sequence was obtained from a man aged 25 to 40 with type 1 diabetes. The V and J genes are TRBV21-1 and TRBJ2-2; the D call TRBD2 from the table was never checked on the DNA. TRBV21-1 is annotated as a pseudogene. The specimen sequenced was central memory CD4+ T cells from blood. Written as DNA, the CDR3 is TGTGCCAGCAGCACCGGACTAGCAGATAACACCGGGGAGCTGTTTTTT. Its translation is CASSTGLADNTGELFF.